The next 29 T cell receptor beta chains were all read from a single sample in a study of blood T cell repertoires in COVID-19. The method was immunoSEQ multiplex PCR; TCRdb's version includes in-frame clones alone and lacks a portion of them. The sample consists of around 69,000 clones, about 91% of them appearing once. Specimen: peripheral blood. The source of these receptors is a woman in her forties or fifties with active COVID-19.

This chain links TRBV30 with TRBJ2-3, with 8 bases fitting TRBD1. In germline, CDR1 is GTSNPN, CDR2 SVGIG (reference sequence). The CDR3 runs to 16 residues. V dropped 8 bases and J dropped 6; count of bases not matched to a gene: 19. The CDR3 DNA is TGTGCCACGGACTCCCATAGACAGGGGACTTTGGATACGCAGTATTTT. The encoded protein is CATDSHRQGTLDTQYF.

V and J are TRBV14 and TRBJ1-2; D uncertain. Germline V lookup: CDR1 SGHDN, CDR2 FVKESK. V gave up 3 bases and J gave up 7 bases, with 12 bases separating them. This CDR3 comprises 13 residues. The CDR3 DNA sequence: TGTGCCAGCAGCCAGCTAGGCACCAGTGGCTACACCTTC. Amino acid sequence: CASSQLGTSGYTF.

The V call is TRBV15, the J call TRBJ1-3; 9 nucleotides match TRBD1. Germline assignment: CDR1 LNHNV and CDR2 YYDKDF (reference sequence). Germline trimming cut 3 bases from V and 0 bases from J; bases unmatched to any gene: 3. CDR3 size: 16 residues. CDR3 bases: TGTGCCACCAGCAGGGGGACAGGGAACTCTGGAAACACCATATATTTT. Its protein product is CATSRGTGNSGNTIYF.

V gene TRBV19 combines with J gene TRBJ2-7, with a tentative D call TRBD1 (6 bases). CDR1 and CDR2 from the germline V gene are LNHDA and SQIVND (reference sequence). V dropped 6 bases and J dropped 2 bases, with 14 bases sitting between them. This CDR3 has 14 amino acids. The CDR3 coding sequence is TGTGCCAGTAGCGTAGACAGGCAGACCTACGAGCAGTACTTC. This sequence encodes CASSVDRQTYEQYF.

This chain connects TRBV6-5 to TRBJ2-5; 14 bases fit TRBD2. The CDR3 runs to 15 residues. After removal of 5 bases from V and 4 bases from J, the junction contained 3 bases not matched to a gene. In germline, CDR1 is MNHEY, CDR2 SVGAGI. The CDR3 DNA follows: TGTGCCAGCAGTACGGGACTAGCGGGGGCAGAGACCCAGTACTTC. This gives the protein CASSTGLAGAETQYF.

This clone was seen a handful of times. V is TRBV2 and J is TRBJ1-3; D unresolved. V lost 2 bases and J lost 0, with 11 bases in between. The CDR3 contains 16 residues. Germline CDR1 is SNHLY and CDR2 is FYNNEI. CDR3 amino acids: CASSEYGNLSGNTIYF. DNA of the CDR3: TGTGCCAGCAGTGAATACGGGAACCTCTCTGGAAACACCATATATTTT. The full variable domain, rest sourced from reference TRBV2 and TRBJ1-3, is EPEVTQTPSHQVTQMGQEVILRCVPISNHLYFYWYRQILGQKVEFLVSFYNNEISEKSEIFDDQFSVERPDGSNFTLKIRSTKLEDSAMYFCASSEYGNLSGNTIYFGEGSWLTVV.

The chain has TRBV3-1 (or the pseudogene TRBV3-2) and TRBJ2-5, with unresolved D. Germline V CDR1 and CDR2: LGHDT, YNNKEL (reference sequence). Trimming left V 0 bases short and J 5 bases short, with 16 bases between. The CDR3 consists of 16 residues. CDR3 region: CASSQDYYSVGETQYF. The CDR3 region has the DNA TGTGCCAGCAGCCAAGATTATTACAGTGTTGGGGAGACCCAGTACTTC.

V is TRBV19 and J is TRBJ2-1; tentative D call: TRBD2 (7 bases). Trimming pared 3 bases from V and 8 bases from J, leaving 14 bases between. This CDR3 region has 14 residues. The germline gives CDR1 LNHDA, CDR2 SQIVND (reference sequence). Written as DNA, the CDR3 is TGTGCCAGTAGTATTCGGGGGGCAGTGGATGAGCAGTTCTTC. Amino acid sequence: CASSIRGAVDEQFF.

The chain employs TRBV3-1 (or the pseudogene TRBV3-2) and TRBJ1-5; D may be TRBD1 (6 bases). This CDR3 is 14 amino acids long. The germline V and J ends were trimmed by 1 base and 2 bases, with 6 bases remaining between them. The germline V gene has CDR1 LGHDT and CDR2 YNNKEL (reference sequence). The CDR3 region is CASSQGTGNQPQHF. DNA of the CDR3: TGTGCCAGCAGCCAAGGGACAGGCAATCAGCCCCAGCATTTT.

This chain joins TRBV9 and TRBJ1-6; 7 nucleotides align to TRBD1. There are 15 residues in the CDR3. From germline, CDR1 is SGDLS and CDR2 YYNGEE. J was trimmed by 7 bases and V by 0 bases; bases with no gene match: 4. The CDR3 here is CASSVAGTVNSPLHF. The DNA for the CDR3 is TGTGCCAGCAGCGTAGCCGGGACAGTCAATTCACCCCTCCACTTT.

J is TRBJ1-3 and V is TRBV7-9; maybe TRBD1 (6 bases). The germline V gene has CDR1 SEHNR and CDR2 FQNEAQ (reference sequence). There are 13 residues in the CDR3. V lost 5 bases and J lost 4, with 9 bases in between. The DNA for the CDR3 is TGTGCCAGCAGCATTGGACAGGGAAACACCATATATTTT. It codes for CASSIGQGNTIYF. The variable domain in full, with the rest retrieved from reference TRBV7-9 and TRBJ1-3, is DTGVSQNPRHKITKRGQNVTFRCDPISEHNRLYWYRQTLGQGPEFLTYFQNEAQLEKSRLLSDRFSAERPKGSFSTLEIQRTEQGDSAMYLCASSIGQGNTIYFGEGSWLTVV.

This chain links TRBV5-4 with TRBJ2-7, with D perhaps TRBD2 (6 bases). Germline loops: CDR1 SGHNT, CDR2 YYREEE (reference sequence). Trimming removed 0 bases from V and 1 base from J, with 11 bases in between. The CDR3 consists of 15 residues. CDR3: CASSLAGLASYEQYF. As DNA, the CDR3 is TGTGCCAGCAGCTTGGCGGGCCTAGCGTCCTACGAGCAGTACTTC.

V and J are TRBV5-1 and TRBJ1-1; a weak D match, TRBD1 (6 bases). There are 14 residues in the CDR3. Germline assignment: CDR1 SGHRS and CDR2 YFSETQ. V was pared by 4 bases and J by 2 bases, with 12 bases between. CDR3 sequence reads: CASSAKQGNTEAFF. CDR3 DNA sequence: TGCGCCAGCAGCGCGAAACAGGGCAACACTGAAGCTTTCTTT.

This chain links TRBV2 with TRBJ2-7; the D gene is possibly TRBD2 (5 bases). V was shortened by 3 bases and J by 6 bases, with 12 bases between the two germline ends. Germline CDR1 SNHLY, CDR2 FYNNEI. This CDR3 is 13 amino acids long. CDR3 bases: TGTGCCAGCAGTGAGGCCCACCGGGGCGAGCAGTACTTC. It encodes CASSEAHRGEQYF.

The chain employs TRBV10-3 and TRBJ1-1; D might be TRBD1 (5 bases). Germline V gene data show CDR1 as ENHRY and CDR2 as SYGVKD. This CDR3 is built from 13 residues. Trimming took 6 bases from V and 10 from J, leaving 18 bases between them. CDR3 amino acids: CAIRGNRPEGAFF. Here the CDR3 DNA reads TGTGCCATCAGAGGGAACAGGCCGGAGGGAGCTTTCTTT.

This chain uses TRBV7-9 with TRBJ1-1, with unresolved D. Germline V gene lookup returns CDR1 SEHNR and CDR2 FQNEAQ (reference sequence). There are 13 residues in the CDR3. V lost 3 bases to trimming and J lost 6 bases, with 11 bases between them. For the CDR3, the DNA is TGTGCCAGCAGCTTCGGCACAGTGGCTGAAGCTTTCTTT. Its protein product is CASSFGTVAEAFF.

The chain links TRBV28 to TRBJ1-6; D uncertain. The CDR3 covers 16 residues. The V end lost 3 bases, the J end lost 6 bases, and 15 bases lay between the germline ends. Germline V lookup: CDR1 MDHEN, CDR2 SYDVKM. DNA of the CDR3: TGTGCCAGCAGTTTTGGGAGGGAACTGGCTAATTCACCCCTCCACTTT. This encodes CASSFGRELANSPLHF.

The chain uses TRBV3-1 (or the pseudogene TRBV3-2) and TRBJ2-7; weak D call: TRBD2 (6 bases). Per germline, CDR1 LGHDT and CDR2 YNNKEL (reference sequence). The germline V and J ends were trimmed by 6 bases and 2 bases, with 11 bases remaining between them. The CDR3 runs to 13 residues. CDR3 sequence reads: CASSPTRTYEQYF. The CDR3 DNA follows: TGTGCCAGCAGTCCGACTAGAACCTACGAGCAGTACTTC.

The chain employs TRBV24-1 and TRBJ2-5; 9 bases fit TRBD1. V lost 4 bases to trimming and J lost 4 bases; unmatched junction nucleotides: 6. Germline V gives CDR1 KGHDR, CDR2 SFDVKD. The length of the CDR3 is 15 residues. The CDR3 region has the DNA TGTGCCACCAGTGACCCCGGGACAGGGTCAGAGACCCAGTACTTC. Translated, it gives CATSDPGTGSETQYF.

V and J are TRBV5-8 and TRBJ2-2; 7 bases align to TRBD2. With V trimmed by 0 bases and J by 5 bases, 4 bases remained unmatched. This CDR3 is 15 amino acids long. Germline V gene data show CDR1 as SGHTS and CDR2 as YDEGEE. Here the CDR3 reads CASSLDGRGTGELFF. Written as DNA, the CDR3 is TGTGCCAGCAGCTTGGATGGGAGGGGAACCGGGGAGCTGTTTTTT.

This clone was counted once. CDR3 bases: TGCGCCAGCAGCCGCCTTTCGGGGGGGACCGGGGAGCTGTTTTTT. Protein product: CASSRLSGGTGELFF. The rearrangement joins TRBV4-1 to TRBJ2-2, with 8 bases lining up with TRBD2. Germline V CDR1 and CDR2: MGHRA, YSYEKL. V lost 4 bases, J lost 5 bases, and 6 bases stayed unmatched. CDR3 size: 15 residues.

V usage is TRBV24-1 and J usage is TRBJ1-2; TRBD1 aligns across 10 bases. With V trimmed by 3 bases and J by 6 bases, 6 bases remained unmatched. Germline V gene lookup returns CDR1 KGHDR and CDR2 SFDVKD. The CDR3 loop spans 15 amino acids. CDR3 amino acids: CATSDTGTGDNGYTF. The CDR3, as DNA: TGTGCCACCAGTGATACCGGGACAGGGGATAATGGCTACACCTTC.

This chain uses TRBV20-1 with TRBJ2-7; TRBD2 agrees at 10 bases. V lost 3 bases, J lost 7 bases, and 12 bases stayed unmatched. The germline V gene encodes CDR1 DFQATT and CDR2 SNEGSKA (reference sequence). The CDR3 spans 15 residues. The CDR3 bases are TGCAGTGCTAGTCGACCGGGACTAGCGAGCAAAGAGCAGTACTTC. Translation gives CSASRPGLASKEQYF.

This chain uses TRBV5-1 with TRBJ2-5, with TRBD1 matching 8 bases. This CDR3 is built from 16 residues. Germline values: CDR1 SGHRS, CDR2 YFSETQ. V was clipped by 4 bases and J by 2 bases; unmatched bases: 10. CDR3 coding DNA: TGCGCCAGCAGCCCGCACCGACAGGGGTTACAAGAGACCCAGTACTTC. This sequence encodes CASSPHRQGLQETQYF.

V gene TRBV4-2 combines with J gene TRBJ2-1, with unresolved D. V was trimmed by 0 bases and J by 11 bases, leaving 14 bases between them. Germline V gives CDR1 LGHNA, CDR2 YNFKEQ. The CDR3 spans 14 residues. The CDR3 nucleotides read TGTGCCAGCAGCCAAGATCTTCTAGAAACCAAGCAGTTCTTC. Amino acid sequence: CASSQDLLETKQFF.

The chain couples TRBV11-1 to TRBJ2-5; D gene ambiguous. Germline V lookup: CDR1 SGHAT, CDR2 FQDESV (reference sequence). The CDR3 loop spans 15 amino acids. V dropped 2 bases and J dropped 1 base, with 11 bases sitting between them. The CDR3 spells CASSLIRPRQETQYF. The CDR3 region has the DNA TGTGCCAGCAGCTTAATCCGTCCCCGCCAAGAGACCCAGTACTTC.

V and J are TRBV5-5 and TRBJ2-1; TRBD2 aligns across 11 bases. With V trimmed by 5 bases and J by 3 bases, 4 bases remained unmatched. The germline V gene has CDR1 SGHKS and CDR2 YYEKEE (reference sequence). The CDR3 contains 15 residues. The CDR3, as DNA: TGTGCCAGCAGTTCTGGACTAGCGGGCTACAATGAGCAGTTCTTC. Residues: CASSSGLAGYNEQFF.

This chain connects TRBV5-1 to TRBJ2-6, with TRBD1 matching over 9 bases. CDR3 length: 16 residues. With 4 bases clipped from V and 3 bases from J, the junction kept 5 bases outside the gene matches. Germline assignment: CDR1 SGHRS and CDR2 YFSETQ. The CDR3 nucleotides read TGCGCCAGCAGCCCGACAGGGGGAGGTGGGGCCAACGTCCTGACTTTC. This codes for CASSPTGGGGANVLTF.

In this sample, this clone turned up once. CDR3 coding DNA: TGTGCCAGCAGTCCCGGCAGGGGGGACTATGGCTACACCTTC. Protein product: CASSPGRGDYGYTF. The chain recombines TRBV6-4 with TRBJ1-2; TRBD1 agrees at 7 bases. This CDR3 has 14 amino acids. Trimming removed 5 bases from V and 3 bases from J; junction bases left unmatched: 6. Germline V gene sequence: CDR1 MRHNA, CDR2 SNTAGT.